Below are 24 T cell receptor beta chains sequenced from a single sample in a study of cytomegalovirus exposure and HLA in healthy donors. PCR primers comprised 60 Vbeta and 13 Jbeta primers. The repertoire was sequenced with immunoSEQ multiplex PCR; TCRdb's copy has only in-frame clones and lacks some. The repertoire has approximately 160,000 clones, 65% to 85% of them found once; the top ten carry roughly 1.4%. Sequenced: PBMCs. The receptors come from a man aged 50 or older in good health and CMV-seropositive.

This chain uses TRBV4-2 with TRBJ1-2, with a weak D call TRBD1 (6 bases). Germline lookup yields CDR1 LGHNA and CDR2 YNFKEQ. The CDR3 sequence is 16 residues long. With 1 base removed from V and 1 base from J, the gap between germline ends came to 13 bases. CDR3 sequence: CASSQAPQGINYGYTF. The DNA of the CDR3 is TGTGCCAGCAGCCAAGCCCCCCAGGGGATTAACTATGGCTACACCTTC.

CDR3 DNA sequence: TGTGCCTGGAGTCGGGGGTCGACCTACGAGCAGTACTTC. Protein: CAWSRGSTYEQYF. The chain links TRBV30 to TRBJ2-7; possibly TRBD2 for D (6 bases). Looked up from germline, CDR1 is GTSNPN and CDR2 is SVGIG (reference sequence). V was trimmed by 2 bases and J by 2 bases, leaving 10 bases between them. This CDR3 is 13 amino acids long.

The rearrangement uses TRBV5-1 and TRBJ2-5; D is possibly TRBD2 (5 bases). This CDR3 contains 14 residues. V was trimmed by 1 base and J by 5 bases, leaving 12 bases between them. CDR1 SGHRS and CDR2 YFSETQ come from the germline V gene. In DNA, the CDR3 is TGCGCCAGCAGCTTGCGGGGAGAATTGGAGACCCAGTACTTC. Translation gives CASSLRGELETQYF.

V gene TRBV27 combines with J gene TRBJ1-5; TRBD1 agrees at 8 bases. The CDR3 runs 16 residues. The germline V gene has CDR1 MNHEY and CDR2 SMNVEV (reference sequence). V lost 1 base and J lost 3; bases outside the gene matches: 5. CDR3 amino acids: CASSLLPGGPNQPQHF. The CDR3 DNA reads TGTGCCAGCAGTTTATTGCCAGGGGGCCCCAATCAGCCCCAGCATTTT.

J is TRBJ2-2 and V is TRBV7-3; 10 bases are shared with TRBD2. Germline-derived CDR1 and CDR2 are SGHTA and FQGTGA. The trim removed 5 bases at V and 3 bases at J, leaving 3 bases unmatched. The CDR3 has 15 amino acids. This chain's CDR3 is CASSPSGGDTGELFF. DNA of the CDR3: TGTGCCAGCAGCCCGAGCGGGGGGGACACCGGGGAGCTGTTTTTT.

The CDR3 protein is CASNRASGDYNEQFF. The CDR3 DNA reads TGTGCCAGTAATAGGGCTAGCGGGGATTACAATGAGCAGTTCTTC. The chain links TRBV19 to TRBJ2-1; 9 nucleotides agree with TRBD2. The V and J ends lost 7 bases and 4 bases, in that order; junction bases with no gene match: 8. Germline CDR1 and CDR2: LNHDA and SQIVND (reference sequence). This CDR3 has 15 residues.

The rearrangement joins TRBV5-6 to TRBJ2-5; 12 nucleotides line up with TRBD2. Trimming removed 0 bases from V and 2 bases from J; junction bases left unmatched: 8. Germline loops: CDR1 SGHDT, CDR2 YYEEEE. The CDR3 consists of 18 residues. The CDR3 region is CASSLGELAGGSQETQYF. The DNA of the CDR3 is TGTGCCAGCAGCTTGGGGGAGCTAGCGGGGGGGTCACAAGAGACCCAGTACTTC.

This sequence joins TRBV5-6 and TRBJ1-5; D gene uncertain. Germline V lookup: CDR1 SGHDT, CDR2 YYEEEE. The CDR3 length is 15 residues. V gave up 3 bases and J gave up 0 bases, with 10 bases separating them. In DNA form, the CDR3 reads TGTGCCAGCAGCTCGATTGGAGATAGCAATCAGCCCCAGCATTTT. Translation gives CASSSIGDSNQPQHF.

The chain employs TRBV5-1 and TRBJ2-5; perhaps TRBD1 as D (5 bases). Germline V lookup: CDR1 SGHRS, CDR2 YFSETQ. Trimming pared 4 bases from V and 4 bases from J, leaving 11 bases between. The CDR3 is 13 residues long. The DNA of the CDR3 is TGCGCCAGCAGCCCGCTAGGGGCAGAGACCCAGTACTTC. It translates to CASSPLGAETQYF.

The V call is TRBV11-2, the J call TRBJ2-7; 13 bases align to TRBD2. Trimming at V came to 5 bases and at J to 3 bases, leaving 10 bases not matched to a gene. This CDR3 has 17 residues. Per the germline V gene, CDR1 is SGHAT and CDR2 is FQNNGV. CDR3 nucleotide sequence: TGTGCCAGCAGCCCCTACCCACTAGCGGGAGGGTTCTACGAGCAGTACTTC. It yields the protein CASSPYPLAGGFYEQYF. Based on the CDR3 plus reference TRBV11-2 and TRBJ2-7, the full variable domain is EAGVAQSPRYKIIEKRQSVAFWCNPISGHATLYWYQQILGQGPKLLIQFQNNGVVDDSQLPKDRFSAERLKGVDSTLKIQPAKLEDSAVYLCASSPYPLAGGFYEQYFGPGTRLTVT.

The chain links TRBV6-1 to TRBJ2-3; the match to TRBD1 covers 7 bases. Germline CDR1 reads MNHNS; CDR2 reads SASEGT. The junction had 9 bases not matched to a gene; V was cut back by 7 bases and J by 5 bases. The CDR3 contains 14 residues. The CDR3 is CASKARQGLDTQYF. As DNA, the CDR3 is TGTGCCAGCAAGGCCAGACAGGGTTTAGATACGCAGTATTTT.

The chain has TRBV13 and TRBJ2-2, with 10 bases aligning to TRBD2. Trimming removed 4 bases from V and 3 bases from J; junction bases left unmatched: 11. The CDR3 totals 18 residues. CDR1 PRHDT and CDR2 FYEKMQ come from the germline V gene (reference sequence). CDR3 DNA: TGTGCCAGCAGCTCCACTTCGCTAGCGGGAGAGGACACCGGGGAGCTGTTTTTT. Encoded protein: CASSSTSLAGEDTGELFF.

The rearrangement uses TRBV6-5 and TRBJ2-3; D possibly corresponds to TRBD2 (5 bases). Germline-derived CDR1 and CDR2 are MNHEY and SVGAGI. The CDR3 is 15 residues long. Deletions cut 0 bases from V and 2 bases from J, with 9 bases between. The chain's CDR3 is CASSYSRVYTDTQYF. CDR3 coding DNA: TGTGCCAGCAGTTACTCGCGGGTCTACACAGATACGCAGTATTTT.

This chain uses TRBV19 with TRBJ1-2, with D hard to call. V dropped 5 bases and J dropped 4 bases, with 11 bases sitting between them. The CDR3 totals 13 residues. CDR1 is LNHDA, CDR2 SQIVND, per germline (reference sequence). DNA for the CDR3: TGTGCCAGTAGTCCACAGTCTTCCTATGGCTACACCTTC. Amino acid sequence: CASSPQSSYGYTF.

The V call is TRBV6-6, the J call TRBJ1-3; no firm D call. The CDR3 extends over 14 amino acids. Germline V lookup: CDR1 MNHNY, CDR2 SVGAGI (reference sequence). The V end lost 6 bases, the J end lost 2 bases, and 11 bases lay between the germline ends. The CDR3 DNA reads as TGTGCCAGCAGCCTCGGCGGGCCTGGAAACACCATATATTTT. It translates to CASSLGGPGNTIYF.

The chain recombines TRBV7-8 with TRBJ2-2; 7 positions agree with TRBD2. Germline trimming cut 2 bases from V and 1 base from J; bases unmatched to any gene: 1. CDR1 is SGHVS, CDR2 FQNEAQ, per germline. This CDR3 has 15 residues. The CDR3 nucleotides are TGTGCCAGCAGCTTAAGGGAGGGGAACACCGGGGAGCTGTTTTTT. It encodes CASSLREGNTGELFF.

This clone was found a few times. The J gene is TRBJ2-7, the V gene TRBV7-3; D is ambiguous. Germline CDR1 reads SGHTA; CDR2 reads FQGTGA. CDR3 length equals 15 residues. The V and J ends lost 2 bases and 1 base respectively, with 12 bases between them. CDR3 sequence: CASSLGSGGSYEQYF. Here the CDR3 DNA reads TGTGCCAGCAGCTTAGGGTCAGGTGGATCCTACGAGCAGTACTTC.

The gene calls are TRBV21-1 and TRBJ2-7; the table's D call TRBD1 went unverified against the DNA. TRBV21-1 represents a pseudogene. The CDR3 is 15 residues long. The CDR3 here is CASTFTGILSYEQYF. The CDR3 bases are TGTGCCAGCACCTTTACAGGGATACTTTCCTACGAGCAGTACTTC.

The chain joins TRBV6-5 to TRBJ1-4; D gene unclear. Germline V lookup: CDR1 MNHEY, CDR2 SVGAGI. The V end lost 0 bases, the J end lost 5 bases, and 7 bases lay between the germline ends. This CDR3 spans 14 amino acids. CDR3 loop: CASSYSGTNEKLFF. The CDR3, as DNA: TGTGCCAGCAGTTACTCTGGCACAAATGAAAAACTGTTTTTT.

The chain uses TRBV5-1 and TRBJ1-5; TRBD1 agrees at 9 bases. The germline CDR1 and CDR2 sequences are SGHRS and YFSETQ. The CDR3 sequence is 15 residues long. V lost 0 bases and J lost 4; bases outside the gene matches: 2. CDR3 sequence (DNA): TGCGCCAGCAGCTTGGGTGACAGGGGGAATCAGCCCCAGCATTTT. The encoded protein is CASSLGDRGNQPQHF.

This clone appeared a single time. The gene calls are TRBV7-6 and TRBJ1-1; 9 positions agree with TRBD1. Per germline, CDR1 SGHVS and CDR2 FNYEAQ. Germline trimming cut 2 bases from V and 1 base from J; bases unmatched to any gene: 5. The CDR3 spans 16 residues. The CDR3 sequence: CASSLWTGDTNTEAFF. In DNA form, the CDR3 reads TGTGCCAGCAGCTTATGGACAGGGGATACGAACACTGAAGCTTTCTTT.

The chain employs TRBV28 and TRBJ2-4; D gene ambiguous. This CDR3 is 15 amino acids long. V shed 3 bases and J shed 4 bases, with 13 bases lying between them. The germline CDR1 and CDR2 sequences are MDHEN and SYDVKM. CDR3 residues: CASSLRERIKNIQYF. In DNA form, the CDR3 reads TGTGCCAGCAGTTTGAGAGAGAGAATTAAAAACATTCAGTACTTC.

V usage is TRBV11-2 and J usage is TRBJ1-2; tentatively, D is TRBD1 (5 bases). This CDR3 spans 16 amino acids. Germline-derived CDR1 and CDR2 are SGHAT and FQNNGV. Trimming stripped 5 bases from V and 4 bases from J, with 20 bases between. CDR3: CASSTTAGEGLYGYTF. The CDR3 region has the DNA TGTGCCAGCAGCACCACAGCTGGGGAGGGACTCTATGGCTACACCTTC.

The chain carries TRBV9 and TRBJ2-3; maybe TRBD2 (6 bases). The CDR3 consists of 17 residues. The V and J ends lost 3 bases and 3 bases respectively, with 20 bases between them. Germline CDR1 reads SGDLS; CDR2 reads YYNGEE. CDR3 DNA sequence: TGTGCCAGCAGCGGCGGGTCGGGTCTTGGGGGGACAGATACGCAGTATTTT. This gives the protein CASSGGSGLGGTDTQYF.